A selection of T cell receptor beta chains follows, all from one sample in a study of T cell repertoires in cytomegalovirus infection. TCRdb reanalysed the reads using MiXCR and keeps one entry per CDR3 protein. The sample includes about 890,000 distinct CDR3 sequences, roughly 30% seen only once; the top ten take about an eighth. Their recognized antigens are unknown. Sample: cultured CD8+ T cells from PBMCs, taken from culture after CMV antigen stimulation. Receptor source: a human donor in good health (CMV status not recorded). Some clones in this sample may be carry-over from other donors' samples. Each CDR3 is given with its conserved first and last residue. A D gene is named only where the DNA matches it firmly. The size field is filled for only some rows; it gives once, few, many or a size class.

V gene	D gene	J gene	clone size	CDR3 DNA	CDR3 protein
TRBV15	.	TRBJ1-1	.	TGTGCCACCAGCAGAGATCGGGGGCAAGGCACTGAAGCTTTCTTT	CATSRDRGQGTEAFF
TRBV12-3/TRBV12-4	.	TRBJ1-2	.	TGTGCCAGCAGGCAGACAGTACCTAACTATGGCTACACCTTC	CASRQTVPNYGYTF
TRBV2	.	TRBJ2-1	once	TGTGCCAGCGTTTCCGGGCACCGGCGGGGCCCCTACAATGAGCAGTTCTTC	CASVSGHRRGPYNEQFF
TRBV27	.	TRBJ2-2	.	TGTGCCAGCAGTCCATGGGACCCCCTAACCGGGGAGCTGTTTTTT	CASSPWDPLTGELFF
TRBV10-3	.	TRBJ2-7	.	TGTGCCATCAGTGAGTCGGGATCAGGGGCCCGGGAGCAGTACTTC	CAISESGSGAREQYF
TRBV12-3/TRBV12-4	.	TRBJ2-2	few	TGTGCCAGCAGTTTCGGGGTTTGGACCGGGGAGCTGTTTTTT	CASSFGVWTGELFF
TRBV5-6	TRBD2	TRBJ2-7	few	TGTGCCAGCAGCTTTGGGACTAGCGGGGGGTCCGGGCAGTACTTC	CASSFGTSGGSGQYF
TRBV28	.	TRBJ1-6	few	TGTGCCAGCCTGCCGGTCTCCTATAATTCACCCCTCCACTTT	CASLPVSYNSPLHF
TRBV6-1	.	TRBJ1-5	few	TGTGCCAGCAGTCCTTATATGGGGAATCAGCCCCAGCATTTT	CASSPYMGNQPQHF
TRBV6-6	TRBD1	TRBJ2-5	.	TGTGCCAGCACCACGGTCGACAGGGTGCAAGAGACCCAGTACTTC	CASTTVDRVQETQYF
TRBV27	.	TRBJ2-1	few	TGTGCCAGCAAACGGAACGATGAGCAGTTCTTC	CASKRNDEQFF
TRBV12-3/TRBV12-4	.	TRBJ1-1	once	TGTGCCAACATTCGCCCGGGTGAAGCTTTCTTT	CANIRPGEAFF
TRBV7-4	.	TRBJ1-1	.	TGTGCCAGCAGCTTAGCGCTGGATAACACTGAAGCTTTCTTT	CASSLALDNTEAFF
TRBV7-2	TRBD1	TRBJ1-2	.	TGTGCCAGGGACAGGGAGGACTCCGACTATGGCTACACCTTC	CARDREDSDYGYTF
TRBV19	TRBD1	TRBJ1-2	.	TGTGCCAGTAGTGCCCGTTCCGGACAGGGAATATATGGCTACACCTTC	CASSARSGQGIYGYTF
TRBV5-4	TRBD1	TRBJ2-5	once	TGTGCCAGCAGCTTGTTTGGGACAGGGTGGGCAACACAAGAGACCCAGTACTTC	CASSLFGTGWATQETQYF
TRBV7-9	TRBD1	TRBJ2-1	many	TGTGCCAGCAGCCACCGGGACAGGGGCCCCAATGAGCAGTTCTTC	CASSHRDRGPNEQFF
TRBV19	.	TRBJ1-1	.	TGTGCCAGTTCGCAAGATGACATCATGAACACTGAAGCTTTCTTT	CASSQDDIMNTEAFF
TRBV9	.	TRBJ2-3	.	TGTGCCAGCAGCGAGGACAGAGATACGCAGTATTTT	CASSEDRDTQYF
TRBV28	.	TRBJ1-2	.	TGTGCCAGCAGTTTATTGTCCCTGGAGAACTATGGCTACACCTTC	CASSLLSLENYGYTF
TRBV19	.	TRBJ1-1	.	TGTGCCAGTCTAGCAGGGAAAGCTTTCTTT	CASLAGKAFF
TRBV12-3/TRBV12-4	.	TRBJ1-1	few	TGTGCCAGCAGTCTCACTTGGGGAACTGAAGCTTTCTTT	CASSLTWGTEAFF
TRBV19	.	TRBJ1-1	few	TGTGCCAGTAGGATGGATACGGGCTCTAACACTGAAGCTTTCTTT	CASRMDTGSNTEAFF
TRBV2	.	TRBJ2-3	.	TGTGCCAGCAGTGAGGCGTGGGGGCGCACAGATACGCAGTATTTT	CASSEAWGRTDTQYF
TRBV7-2	.	TRBJ1-2	.	TGTGCCAGCTGTCCCCACCGGGGGCCGAATGGCTACACCTTC	CASCPHRGPNGYTF
TRBV29-1	TRBD1	TRBJ1-2	few	TGCAGCGTTGAAGCCAGGACAGGGGGCTTAAACTATGGCTACACCTTC	CSVEARTGGLNYGYTF
TRBV20-1	TRBD2	TRBJ2-1	.	TGCAGTGCTAGGAGACTAGCGGGGGTTGATTACAATGAGCAGTTCTTC	CSARRLAGVDYNEQFF